This TCR beta chain emerged from a study of cytomegalovirus exposure and HLA in healthy donors. Across the whole study: Unique TCRs numbering 75 million to 95 million, obtained from HLA-typed donors, made up an early data release. The study, taken as a whole, reports: At a 0.05 false discovery rate, a later analysis found about 17,000 TCR beta sequences to be associated with HLA alleles.

A remark on this clone: Antigen unknown.

Researchers ran the PCR with 60 Vbeta and 13 Jbeta primers. Sequencing used immunoSEQ multiplex PCR; TCRdb keeps in-frame clones, though not all of them. In the table there are 170,000 or so clones, 79% of which are singletons. CDR1 is MNHNS, CDR2 SASEGT, per germline. The V and J ends lost 0 bases and 3 bases respectively, with 6 bases between them. The CDR3 covers 14 residues. This chain connects TRBV6-1 to TRBJ1-3; D unclear. Sequencing was carried out using PBMCs. The sequence was collected from a woman in her thirties or forties in good health and CMV-seronegative. The CDR3, as DNA: TGTGCCAGCAGTGAAGCCCCGTATGGAAACACCATATATTTT. Encoded protein: CASSEAPYGNTIYF.